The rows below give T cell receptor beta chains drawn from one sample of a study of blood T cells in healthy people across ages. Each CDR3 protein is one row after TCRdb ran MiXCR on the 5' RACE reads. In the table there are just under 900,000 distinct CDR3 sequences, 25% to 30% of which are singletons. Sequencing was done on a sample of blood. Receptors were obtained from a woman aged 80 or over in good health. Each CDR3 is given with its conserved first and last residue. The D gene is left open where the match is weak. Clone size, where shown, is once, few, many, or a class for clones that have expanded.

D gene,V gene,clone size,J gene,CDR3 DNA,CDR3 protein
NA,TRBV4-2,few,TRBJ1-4,TGTGCCAGCAGCCAAGAGACAGCCAATAATGAAAAACTGTTTTTT,CASSQETANNEKLFF
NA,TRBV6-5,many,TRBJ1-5,TGTGCCAGCAGTTACTCGATTTCAGGGAATCAGCCCCAGCATTTT,CASSYSISGNQPQHF
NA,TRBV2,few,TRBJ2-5,TGTGCCAGCAGGCCGGGGTCAGAGACCCAGTACTTC,CASRPGSETQYF
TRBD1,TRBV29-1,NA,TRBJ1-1,TGCAGCGTTGAAAAGGGGGGCCGACAGGGCGGGTGGAACACTGAAGCTTTCTTT,CSVEKGGRQGGWNTEAFF
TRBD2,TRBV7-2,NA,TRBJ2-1,TGTGCCAGCAGCTTAGCCACTAGCGGAACCTCGTACAATGAGCAGTTCTTC,CASSLATSGTSYNEQFF
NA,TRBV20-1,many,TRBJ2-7,TGCAGTGCTAGATTCCTTAACGAGCAGTACTTC,CSARFLNEQYF
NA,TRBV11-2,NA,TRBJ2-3,TGTGCCAGCAGCTCTCGGATAGCCACAGATACGCAGTATTTT,CASSSRIATDTQYF
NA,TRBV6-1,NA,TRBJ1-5,TGTGCCAGCAGTGAAGTAGGAGGGAATCAGCCCCAGCATTTT,CASSEVGGNQPQHF
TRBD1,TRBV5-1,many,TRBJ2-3,TGCGCCAGCAGCTTAGGACAGGGAGCGTTTGATACGCAGTATTTT,CASSLGQGAFDTQYF
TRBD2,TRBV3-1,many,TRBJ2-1,TGTGCCAGCAGCCAAGATTTCGGGACTAGCGGGGGGAATGAGCAGTTCTTC,CASSQDFGTSGGNEQFF
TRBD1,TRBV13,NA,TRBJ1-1,TGTGCCAGCGGAGTGACAGGGGGCACTGAAGCTTTCTTT,CASGVTGGTEAFF
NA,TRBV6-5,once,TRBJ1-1,TGTGCCAGCAGGGCTCCACAGGGTAACACTGAAGCTTTCTTT,CASRAPQGNTEAFF
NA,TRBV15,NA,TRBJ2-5,TGTGCCACCAGCAGAGGAGGGGGTTACAATGAGCGGTACTTC,CATSRGGGYNERYF
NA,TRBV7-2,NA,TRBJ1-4,TGTGCCAGCAGCTTATCGGGACTGCGAAATGAAAAACTGTTTTTT,CASSLSGLRNEKLFF
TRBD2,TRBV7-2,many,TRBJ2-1,TGTGCCAGCAGCTTGACTAGCGGGGGGCAGTTCTTC,CASSLTSGGQFF
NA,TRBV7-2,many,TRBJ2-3,TGTGCCAGCAGCTTAGGCCCCCGGTGGGGGGGCCAACGCACAGATACGCAGTATTTT,CASSLGPRWGGQRTDTQYF
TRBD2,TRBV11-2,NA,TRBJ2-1,TGTGCCACCACCCGCCAGCGGGAGATGGGTGAGCAGTTCTTC,CATTRQREMGEQFF
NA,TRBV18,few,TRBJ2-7,TGTGCCAGCTCACCGGGACTTCTAGGTACCGAGCAGTACTTC,CASSPGLLGTEQYF
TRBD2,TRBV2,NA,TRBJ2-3,TGTGCCAGCAGAGCCGGGACTAGCGGGGGGTGTACGCAGTATTTT,CASRAGTSGGCTQYF
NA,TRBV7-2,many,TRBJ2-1,TGTGCCAGCAGTCTTACGGGCCAAAAGGACGAGCAGTTCTTC,CASSLTGQKDEQFF
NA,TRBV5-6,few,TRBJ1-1,TGTGCCAGCAGCATGGATGGGGGCTTGAACACTGAAGCTTTCTTT,CASSMDGGLNTEAFF
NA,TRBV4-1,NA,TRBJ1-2,TGCGCCAGCAGCCAAGATGGGGTGATCAACTATGGCTACACCTTC,CASSQDGVINYGYTF
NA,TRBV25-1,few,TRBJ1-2,TGTGCCAGCAGTGAGCGGGGGAAAAAGGGTGGCTACACCTTC,CASSERGKKGGYTF
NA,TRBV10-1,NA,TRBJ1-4,TGCGCCAGCAGTGGAGCGGCTAATGAAAAACTGTTTTTT,CASSGAANEKLFF
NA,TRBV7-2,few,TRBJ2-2,TGTGCCGGCAGCCTAGTAGGGGCCAACACCGGGGAGCTGTTTTTT,CAGSLVGANTGELFF
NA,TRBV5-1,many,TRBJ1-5,TGCGCCAGCAGCTTGGAACCGGGGTTGGAGCAGCCCCAGCATTTT,CASSLEPGLEQPQHF
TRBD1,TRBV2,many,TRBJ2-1,TGTGCCAGCAGACACACCGGGACAGGAGCTTACAATGAGCAGTTCTTC,CASRHTGTGAYNEQFF
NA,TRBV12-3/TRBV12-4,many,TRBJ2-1,TGTGCCAGCAGTTTAAGGGGGGCGCGGTACAATGAGCAGTTCTTC,CASSLRGARYNEQFF
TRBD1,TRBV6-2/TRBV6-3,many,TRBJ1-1,TGTGCCAGCAGTTACGGGACAGGGAACACTGAAGCTTTCTTT,CASSYGTGNTEAFF
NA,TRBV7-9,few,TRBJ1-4,TGTGCCAGCAGCTTAGTTGGCTTTCAACTGTTTTTT,CASSLVGFQLFF
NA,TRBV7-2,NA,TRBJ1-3,TGTGCCAGCGGGGTCCCGAGCTCTGGAAACACCATATATTTT,CASGVPSSGNTIYF
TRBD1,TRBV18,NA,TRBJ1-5,TGTGCCAGCTCACCCCTGAACTCCGGGACAGGTAATCAGCCCCAGCATTTT,CASSPLNSGTGNQPQHF
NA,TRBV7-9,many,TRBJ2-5,TGTGCCAGCAGCAAGACAGGCACAGAGACCCAGTACTTC,CASSKTGTETQYF
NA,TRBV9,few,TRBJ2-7,TGTGCCAGCAGCGTAGAGGGCAGGGCCGAGCAGTACTTC,CASSVEGRAEQYF
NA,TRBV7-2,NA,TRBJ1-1,TGTGCCAGCAGCTTGACAGAGACCTGGAACACTGAAGCTTTCTTT,CASSLTETWNTEAFF
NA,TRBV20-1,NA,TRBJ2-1,TGCAGTGCTAGAGGGAGTGCCCCCGGCGATGAGCAGTTCTTC,CSARGSAPGDEQFF
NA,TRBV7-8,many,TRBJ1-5,TGTGCCAGCAGCCCCGGGGCCAGCCCTCAGCCCCAGCATTTT,CASSPGASPQPQHF
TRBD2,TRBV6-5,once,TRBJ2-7,TGTGCCAGCAGTCCCTCTAGCGGAGCGTCCTACGAGCAGTACTTC,CASSPSSGASYEQYF
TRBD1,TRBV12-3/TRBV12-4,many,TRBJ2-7,TGTGCCAGCAGTCAGGACAGGGGGTACTACGAGCAGTACTTC,CASSQDRGYYEQYF
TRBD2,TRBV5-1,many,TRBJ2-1,TGCGCCAGCAGCTTGGCTGCGGGGGCCTACAATGAGCAGTTCTTC,CASSLAAGAYNEQFF
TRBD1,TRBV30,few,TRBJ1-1,TGTGCCTGGAGCAAACAGGGGGCATCTGAAGCTTTCTTT,CAWSKQGASEAFF
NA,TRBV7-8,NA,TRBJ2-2,TGTGCCAGCAGCGGACCAGGGACCGGGGAGCTGTTTTTT,CASSGPGTGELFF
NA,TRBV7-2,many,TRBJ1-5,TGTGCCAGCAGCCCCGGGTCCGGCCAACCCCAGCATTTT,CASSPGSGQPQHF
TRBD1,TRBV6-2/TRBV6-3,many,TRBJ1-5,TGTGCCAGCAGTTACCCCGGAACAGGGGGTCTGCGCAATCAGCCCCAGCATTTT,CASSYPGTGGLRNQPQHF
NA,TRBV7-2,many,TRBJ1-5,TGTGCCAGCAGCCCCTTGGGGACGAGCAATCAGCCCCAGCATTTT,CASSPLGTSNQPQHF
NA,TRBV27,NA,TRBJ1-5,TGTGCCAGCAGGACCCGGAATAGCAATCAGCCCCAGCATTTT,CASRTRNSNQPQHF
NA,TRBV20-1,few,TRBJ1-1,TGCAGTGCTAGAGGCGGACGGAGGAACACTGAAGCTTTCTTT,CSARGGRRNTEAFF
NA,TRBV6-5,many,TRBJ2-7,TGTGCCAGCAGTTACTCGAGTGGGGCTATTGGCGAGCAGTACTTC,CASSYSSGAIGEQYF
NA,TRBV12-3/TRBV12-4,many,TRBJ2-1,TGTGCCAGCAGTTTAGAAGGGGCGCGGGGTGAGCAGTTCTTC,CASSLEGARGEQFF
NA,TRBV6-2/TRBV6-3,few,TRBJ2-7,TGTGCCAGCAGTTACCCGATGGGAAGCGCAACCTACAATGAGCAGTACTTC,CASSYPMGSATYNEQYF
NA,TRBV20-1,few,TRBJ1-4,TGCAGTGCTAGTCTGGGGAATGAAAAACTGTTTTTT,CSASLGNEKLFF
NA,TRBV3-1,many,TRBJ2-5,TGTGCCAGCAGCCAAGTGTCAGGAACCCAAGAGACCCAGTACTTC,CASSQVSGTQETQYF
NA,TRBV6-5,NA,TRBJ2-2,TGTGCCAGCAGTTACGGGCAGGGGAGGACCGGGGAGCTGTTTTTT,CASSYGQGRTGELFF
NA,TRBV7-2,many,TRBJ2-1,TGTGCCAGCAGCCGGGGGGCCTTGGTCTTTAATGAGCAGTTCTTC,CASSRGALVFNEQFF
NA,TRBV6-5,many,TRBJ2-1,TGTGCCAGCAGTTACTCGGGGGCGCGTTCTGATGAGCAGTTCTTC,CASSYSGARSDEQFF
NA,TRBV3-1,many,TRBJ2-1,TGTGCCAGCAGCCAACTGCAGCATGAGCAGTTCTTC,CASSQLQHEQFF
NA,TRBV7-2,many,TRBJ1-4,TGTGCCAGCAGCTTACGACCGGGCGGGTCTAACGAAAAACTGTTTTTT,CASSLRPGGSNEKLFF